This T cell receptor (beta chain) was profiled in a study of T cell responses to AZD1222 COVID-19 vaccine. Regarding the study as a whole: Regions 160-218 and 743-854 held dominance among vaccine-associated CD4 TCRs, which spanned spike. In a largely white British group with more females than males, clonal diversity was possibly underestimated. The repertoires were collected only after the peak T cell response. In the spike-specific TCR repertoire, nearly half reportedly target unmutated variant regions.

The data were produced by immunoSEQ multiplex PCR, yet TCRdb's version contains in-frame clones alone and is incomplete. This table holds 150,000 to 200,000 clones, about nine tenths found once. A word on this clone: Its antigen is unidentified.

The germline V gene encodes CDR1 SGDLS and CDR2 YYNGEE. The trim removed 6 bases at V and 4 bases at J, leaving 6 bases unmatched. This CDR3 region has 15 residues. This chain links TRBV9 with TRBJ2-5, with TRBD2 identical over 13 bases. The TCR originated in an adult in good health. The specimen comprised peripheral blood, sampled on day 0 of MenACWY control vaccination. The CDR3 sequence: CASTRTSGSGETQYF. DNA of the CDR3: TGTGCCAGCACCAGGACTAGCGGGAGCGGAGAGACCCAGTACTTC.